Below, 27 T cell receptor beta chains from the same sample are listed, as sequenced in a study of HIV-infected patients and healthy controls. Reverse transcription used roughly 450 ng RNA and constant-region primers for alpha and beta. Separate chain-specific third strand synthesis with multiplexing indices produced the alpha and beta libraries. TCRdb re-analysed the 5' RACE reads in MiXCR, keeping a single row per CDR3 protein. The table records over 15,000 distinct CDR3 sequences, about 9.4% of them present only once. All unsorted peripheral T cells were captured because whole blood was used without fractionation. The sequenced sample was blood. All receptors come from an adult in good health.

This clonotype was seen ten or more times. V usage is TRBV6-6 and J usage is TRBJ2-4; D is unclear. The V gene lost 5 bases and the J gene lost 3 bases, with 5 bases spanning the gap. The germline V gene has CDR1 MNHNY and CDR2 SVGAGI (reference sequence). CDR3 length: 12 amino acids. The CDR3 nucleotides read TGTGCCAGCAGTCCGGGCAAAAACATTCAGTACTTC. Its translation: CASSPGKNIQYF.

This clonotype was seen ten or more times. The rearrangement uses TRBV28 and TRBJ2-7, with TRBD1 as a possible D gene (6 bases). CDR1 and CDR2 from the germline V gene are MDHEN and SYDVKM. The CDR3 is 13 amino acids. DNA for the CDR3: TGTGGCACACAGGGTGGAAATCCCTACGAGCAGTACTTC. This encodes CGTQGGNPYEQYF.

This sequence joins TRBV13 and TRBJ2-1, with TRBD2 matching 15 bases. J lost 3 bases, V lost 3 bases, and 12 bases had no gene match. CDR1 PRHDT and CDR2 FYEKMQ come from the germline V gene (reference sequence). The CDR3 is made up of 20 amino acids. The CDR3, as DNA: TGTGCCAGCAGCTTCTCACCCGGACTAGCGGGAGGGCCTCTCTACAATGAGCAGTTCTTC. Protein product: CASSFSPGLAGGPLYNEQFF.

This clonotype was counted ten times or more. The rearrangement joins TRBV6-6 to TRBJ2-2, with unresolved D. V was pared by 6 bases and J by 4 bases, with 9 bases between. CDR3 length: 13 residues. From germline, CDR1 is MNHNY and CDR2 SVGAGI (reference sequence). CDR3 loop: CASSLVLTGELFF. The CDR3 DNA reads TGTGCCAGCAGCCTCGTGCTCACCGGGGAGCTGTTTTTT.

This clonotype has a count of ten or more. This chain uses TRBV5-8 with TRBJ2-7, with 10 bases identical to TRBD1. CDR1 is SGHTS, CDR2 YDEGEE, per germline. Trimming removed 3 bases from V and 7 bases from J; junction bases left unmatched: 4. The CDR3 spans 13 residues. The CDR3 region has the DNA TGTGCCAGCAGCTGGGACAGGGGTTATGAGCAGTACTTC. Encoded protein: CASSWDRGYEQYF. Together with reference TRBV5-8 and TRBJ2-7, the CDR3 gives the full variable domain: EAGVTQSPTHLIKTRGQQATLRCSPISGHTSVYWYQQALGLGLQFLLWYDEGEERNRGNFPPRFSGRQFPNYSSELNVNALELEDSALYLCASSWDRGYEQYFGPGTRLTVT.

This chain uses TRBV7-9 with TRBJ2-1, with 8 nucleotides matching TRBD2. After removal of 3 bases from V and 9 bases from J, the junction contained 7 bases not matched to a gene. Germline V gene data show CDR1 as SEHNR and CDR2 as FQNEAQ (reference sequence). The CDR3 sequence is 14 residues long. The CDR3 is CASSFKRGTGEQFF. The CDR3 nucleotides are TGTGCCAGCAGCTTTAAGCGGGGGACCGGTGAGCAGTTCTTC.

In its sample, this clonotype ranks as medium-sized. The chain has TRBV6-1 and TRBJ2-7, with 8 positions matching TRBD2. Germline V gene lookup returns CDR1 MNHNS and CDR2 SASEGT. Trimming took 7 bases from V and 3 from J; bases not matched to a gene: 11. This CDR3 region has 15 residues. The CDR3 loop is CASTATTSGVYEQYF. CDR3 sequence (DNA): TGTGCCAGCACCGCCACCACTAGCGGAGTCTACGAGCAGTACTTC.

This clonotype was counted ten times or more. This chain links TRBV15 with TRBJ2-4; no clear D gene. V shed 2 bases and J shed 11 bases, with 13 bases lying between them. The germline V gene has CDR1 LNHNV and CDR2 YYDKDF (reference sequence). CDR3 length: 13 amino acids. As DNA, the CDR3 is TGTGCCACCAGCAGACCAACGCTAGATGTTCAGTACTTC. This gives the protein CATSRPTLDVQYF.

The chain recombines TRBV12-3 or TRBV12-4 with TRBJ1-4; D is unresolved. Trimming removed 5 bases at V and 4 bases at J, with 2 bases between. This CDR3 is 11 amino acids long. CDR3 bases: TGTGCCAGCAGTCTTAATGAAAAACTGTTTTTT. As protein: CASSLNEKLFF.

Relative to its sample, this clonotype is medium-sized. The chain employs TRBV20-1 and TRBJ2-5; the D is unclear. The CDR3 runs to 11 residues. CDR1 is DFQATT and CDR2 is SNEGSKA in the germline V gene (reference sequence). The V end lost 4 bases, the J end lost 2 bases, and 5 bases lay between the germline ends. Here the CDR3 reads CSATWQETQYF. DNA of the CDR3: TGCAGTGCTACCTGGCAAGAGACCCAGTACTTC.

For this clonotype: A single base separates this from a much larger clone, so it may be a read error. V is TRBV30 and J is TRBJ1-1; unclear D gene. Trimming left V 4 bases short and J 1 base short, with 13 bases between. CDR3 length: 14 residues. The germline CDR1 and CDR2 sequences are GTSNPN and SVGIG (reference sequence). The CDR3 protein is CAWTAVLSNTEAFF. DNA of the CDR3: TGTGCCTGGACGGCGGTACTGTCGAACACTGAAGCTTTCTTT.

This clonotype has at least ten counts. The chain uses TRBV6-1 and TRBJ1-1, with D possibly being TRBD1 (6 bases). The V and J ends lost 2 bases and 1 base respectively, with 11 bases between them. Germline-derived CDR1 and CDR2 are MNHNS and SASEGT. The CDR3 totals 15 residues. This chain's CDR3 is CASSELGRGNTEAFF. The CDR3 DNA follows: TGTGCCAGCAGTGAACTGGGCAGGGGGAACACTGAAGCTTTCTTT.

The chain has TRBV6-5 and TRBJ2-3; no reliable D call. Germline loops: CDR1 MNHEY, CDR2 SVGAGI. The length of the CDR3 is 17 residues. Trimming stripped 3 bases from V and 2 bases from J, with 18 bases between. CDR3 sequence reads: CASSYRAAGAITDTQYF. The CDR3 region has the DNA TGTGCCAGCAGTTATCGGGCGGCAGGCGCCATCACAGATACGCAGTATTTT.

The V call is TRBV27, the J call TRBJ1-5; D may be TRBD1 (5 bases). Germline V gene lookup returns CDR1 MNHEY and CDR2 SMNVEV (reference sequence). The CDR3 is 15 residues long. The V end was cut by 5 bases, the J end by 5 bases, with 16 bases between. CDR3 bases: TGTGCCAGCAGTCGGGACCGGGACGGATATCAGCCCCAGCATTTT. This encodes CASSRDRDGYQPQHF.

This clonotype was counted ten times or more. This chain links TRBV6-5 with TRBJ1-2; 8 bases are a match to TRBD1. This CDR3 comprises 15 residues. In germline, CDR1 is MNHEY, CDR2 SVGAGI. The V gene end was trimmed by 5 bases and the J gene end by 4 bases; junction bases not matched to a gene: 9. The CDR3 nucleotides read TGTGCCAGCAGTCCAGGACAGGGTGGTGGCTATGGCTACACCTTC. Its translation is CASSPGQGGGYGYTF.

The CDR3 region is CASRPPRLNTEAFF. DNA for the CDR3: TGTGCCAGCAGGCCCCCGAGGCTGAACACTGAAGCTTTCTTT. This chain joins TRBV28 and TRBJ1-1; D not resolved. Germline V gives CDR1 MDHEN, CDR2 SYDVKM. Trimming took off 6 bases at V and 0 bases at J, with 11 bases between the two ends. The CDR3 is 14 residues long.

By sample share, this clonotype is medium-sized. The chain couples TRBV7-2 to TRBJ2-1; D ambiguous. CDR1 and CDR2 from the germline V gene are SGHTA and FQGNSA. The length of the CDR3 is 13 residues. V gave up 1 base and J gave up 6 bases, with 7 bases separating them. The CDR3 spells CASSLGGRNEQFF. CDR3 nucleotides: TGTGCCAGCAGCTTAGGTGGGCGCAATGAGCAGTTCTTC.

This clonotype came up many times. CDR3 sequence reads: CASSSRGDTDTQYF. DNA of the CDR3: TGTGCCAGCAGTTCGCGCGGGGACACAGATACGCAGTATTTT. V and J are TRBV28 and TRBJ2-3; a weak D match, TRBD2 (6 bases). V was trimmed by 4 bases and J by 2 bases, leaving 10 bases between them. The CDR3 is 14 residues long. Germline loops: CDR1 MDHEN, CDR2 SYDVKM.

This clonotype was found many times. V usage is TRBV27 and J usage is TRBJ1-1; D is uncertain. The CDR3 loop spans 13 amino acids. Germline V gene data show CDR1 as MNHEY and CDR2 as SMNVEV (reference sequence). V lost 3 bases and J 7 bases, leaving 12 bases between the germline ends. The CDR3 nucleotides are TGTGCCAGCAGTTTTCTGCTGACGGATGAAGCTTTCTTT. Its protein product is CASSFLLTDEAFF.

In this sample, this clonotype is medium-sized. The rearrangement joins TRBV5-4 to TRBJ2-3, with 9 bases that match TRBD2. Trimming cost V 3 bases and J 1 base; bases outside gene matches: 12. The CDR3 runs 18 residues. Germline CDR1 reads SGHNT; CDR2 reads YYREEE (reference sequence). The CDR3 DNA reads as TGTGCCAGCAGCTCCCCGGGACTAGCCCCCGGAGGCACAGATACGCAGTATTTT. This translates into CASSSPGLAPGGTDTQYF.

This chain links TRBV5-4 with TRBJ2-1, with TRBD2 identical over 9 bases. Germline CDR1 reads SGHNT; CDR2 reads YYREEE (reference sequence). The CDR3 sequence is 16 residues long. V lost 0 bases, J lost 4 bases, and 5 bases stayed unmatched. The CDR3 loop is CASSLAGSGRYNEQFF. In DNA, the CDR3 is TGTGCCAGCAGCTTGGCCGGTAGCGGGAGATACAATGAGCAGTTCTTC. The variable domain in full, with the rest retrieved from reference TRBV5-4 and TRBJ2-1, is ETGVTQSPTHLIKTRGQQVTLRCSSQSGHNTVSWYQQALGQGPQFIFQYYREEENGRGNFPPRFSGLQFPNYSSELNVNALELDDSALYLCASSLAGSGRYNEQFFGPGTRLTVL.

This clonotype was picked up many times. The chain uses TRBV7-2 and TRBJ1-5; D call uncertain. Germline CDR1 SGHTA, CDR2 FQGNSA. Trimming removed 3 bases at V and 3 bases at J, with 12 bases between. The CDR3 runs to 15 residues. The CDR3 region is CASSLGWTVNQPQHF. The CDR3 nucleotides read TGTGCCAGCAGCTTGGGTTGGACGGTCAATCAGCCCCAGCATTTT.

The V and J genes are TRBV27 and TRBJ2-2; 8 bases are shared with TRBD1. Germline CDR1 is MNHEY and CDR2 is SMNVEV (reference sequence). V trimming: 5 bases; J trimming: 5 bases; junction bases outside the gene matches: 7. This CDR3 contains 15 residues. The CDR3 DNA is TGTGCCAGCAGTCCTGACAGGGGAAAAACCGGGGAGCTGTTTTTT. This sequence encodes CASSPDRGKTGELFF.

The table lists this clonotype with many counts. V and J are TRBV5-4 and TRBJ2-2; the match to TRBD1 covers 9 bases. The CDR3 is 14 residues long. Germline lookup yields CDR1 SGHNT and CDR2 YYREEE (reference sequence). The J segment lost 3 bases and the V segment lost 6 bases, leaving 3 bases of the junction unmatched. The CDR3 here is CASTRDRDTGELFF. The CDR3, as DNA: TGTGCCAGCACCCGGGACAGGGACACCGGGGAGCTGTTTTTT.

This clonotype rates as medium-sized. V gene TRBV12-3 or TRBV12-4 combines with J gene TRBJ2-1, with D possibly being TRBD1 (5 bases). CDR3 size: 13 residues. The germline V and J ends were trimmed by 5 bases and 9 bases, with 14 bases remaining between them. The CDR3 is CASSLPGFVEQFF. The CDR3 nucleotides are TGTGCCAGCAGTCTCCCAGGGTTTGTTGAGCAGTTCTTC.

This clonotype was found many times. This chain uses TRBV19 with TRBJ2-3; possible D gene TRBD2, 5 bases. CDR3 length: 15 residues. The germline V and J ends were trimmed by 8 bases and 4 bases, with 19 bases remaining between them. Germline CDR1 is LNHDA and CDR2 is SQIVND (reference sequence). This chain's CDR3 is CASSPRRTAADTQYF. The CDR3 bases are TGTGCCAGTTCCCCCCGCCGGACTGCGGCAGATACGCAGTATTTT.

CDR3 nucleotides: TGTGCCAGCAGTCCCGGGGGGGGTTCGGAGACCCAGTACTTC. Protein: CASSPGGGSETQYF. The V call is TRBV7-9, the J call TRBJ2-5; 8 bases map to TRBD2. Trimming removed 6 bases from V and 5 bases from J; junction bases left unmatched: 8. Germline assignment: CDR1 SEHNR and CDR2 FQNEAQ (reference sequence). CDR3 length: 14 amino acids.